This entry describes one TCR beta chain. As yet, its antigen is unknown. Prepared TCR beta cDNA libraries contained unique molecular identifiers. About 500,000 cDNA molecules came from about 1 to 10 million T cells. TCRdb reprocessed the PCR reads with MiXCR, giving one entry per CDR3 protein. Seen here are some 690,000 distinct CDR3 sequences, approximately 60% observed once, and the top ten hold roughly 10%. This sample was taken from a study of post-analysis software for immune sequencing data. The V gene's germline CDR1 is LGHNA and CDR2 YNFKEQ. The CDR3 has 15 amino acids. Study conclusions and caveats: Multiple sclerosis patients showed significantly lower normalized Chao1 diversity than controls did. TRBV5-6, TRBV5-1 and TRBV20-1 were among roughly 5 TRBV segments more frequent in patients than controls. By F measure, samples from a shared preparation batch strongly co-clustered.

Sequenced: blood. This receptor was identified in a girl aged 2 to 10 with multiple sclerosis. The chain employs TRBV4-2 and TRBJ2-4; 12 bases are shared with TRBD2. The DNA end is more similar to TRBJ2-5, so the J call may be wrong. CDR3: CASSQPSGGAETQYF. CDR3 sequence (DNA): TGTGCCAGCAGCCAGCCTAGCGGGGGGGCGGAGACCCAGTACTTC.